The rows below give T cell receptor beta chains drawn from one sample of a study of CD8 T cells in ankylosing spondylitis. One entry per CDR3 protein results from TCRdb running MiXCR on the 5' RACE reads. The top ten hold roughly 0.9% of the sample, which has hundreds of thousands of distinct CDR3 sequences, approximately 26% seen once. Sequenced: blood, either unsorted or a sorted T cell fraction (not recorded which). The receptor set was obtained from a male donor with ankylosing spondylitis. CDR3s include the opening cysteine and the closing phenylalanine or tryptophan. The D gene is left open where the match is weak. Size values are once, few and many counts, or a class for expanded clones, and some rows have none.

V	size	length	J	D	DNA	CDR3
TRBV12-5	NA	15	TRBJ2-2	NA	TGTGCTAGTGGTTTGGGCGACAGAAACACCGGGGAGCTGTTTTTT	CASGLGDRNTGELFF
TRBV24-1	few	12	TRBJ2-1	NA	TGTGCCACCGCGCCGGGGGCATATGAGCAGTTCTTC	CATAPGAYEQFF
TRBV2	few	14	TRBJ2-2	NA	TGTGCCAGCAGTCGAGACGAGAGCACCGGGGAGCTGTTTTTT	CASSRDESTGELFF
TRBV5-1	few	14	TRBJ2-3	NA	TGCGCCAGCAGCTTGGGACCTGGGGCAGATACGCAGTATTTT	CASSLGPGADTQYF
TRBV5-1	NA	11	TRBJ2-7	NA	TGCGCCAGCAGCTTGGCCCGCGAGCAGTACTTC	CASSLAREQYF
TRBV12-3/TRBV12-4	few	12	TRBJ2-3	NA	TGTGCCAGCAGCCCTCTAATCTCCACGCAGTATTTT	CASSPLISTQYF
TRBV5-1	NA	11	TRBJ2-2	NA	TGCGCCAGCCGGATCACCGGGGAGCTGTTTTTT	CASRITGELFF
TRBV6-5	NA	16	TRBJ2-1	TRBD1	TGTGCCAGCAGTTACTCGAGAGGGGGCCGCAGGAATGAGCAGTTCTTC	CASSYSRGGRRNEQFF
TRBV10-3	many	16	TRBJ2-2	TRBD1	TGTGCCATCAGTGAGTCAGACAGGGGAAGAACCGGGGAGCTGTTTTTT	CAISESDRGRTGELFF
TRBV20-1	NA	11	TRBJ2-5	NA	TGCAGTGCTGAGGACCAAGAGACCCAGTACTTC	CSAEDQETQYF
TRBV5-1	few	15	TRBJ2-2	TRBD2	TGCGCCAGCAGCTGGAGCGGGAGCAGGACCGGGGAGCTGTTTTTT	CASSWSGSRTGELFF
TRBV29-1	NA	14	TRBJ1-1	NA	TGCAGCGTTGAAGTAGGAGGGGGGCACACTGAAGCTTTCTTT	CSVEVGGGHTEAFF
TRBV5-1	few	17	TRBJ1-6	NA	TGCGCCAGCAGCTTGGAGGTCCGAAGCTCCTATAATTCACCCCTCCACTTT	CASSLEVRSSYNSPLHF
TRBV10-3	NA	15	TRBJ1-1	TRBD1	TGTGCCATCAGTCTCGACAGGGGGTTGAACACTGAAGCTTTCTTT	CAISLDRGLNTEAFF
TRBV12-3/TRBV12-4	NA	15	TRBJ1-6	TRBD1	TGTGCCAGCACCTTGGGGACAGGGGGTTCGGCACCCCTCCACTTT	CASTLGTGGSAPLHF
TRBV5-1	few	15	TRBJ2-1	TRBD2	TGCGCCAGCAGCGCTACTAGCGGGACGTACAATGAGCAGTTCTTC	CASSATSGTYNEQFF
TRBV5-1	NA	13	TRBJ2-5	TRBD1	TGCGCCAGCAGGGGGGACAGCCAAGAGACCCAGTACTTC	CASRGDSQETQYF
TRBV11-2	NA	14	TRBJ1-5	NA	TGTGCCAGCAGCTCAGACTATAGCAATCAGCCCCAGCATTTT	CASSSDYSNQPQHF
TRBV7-2	many	14	TRBJ1-2	NA	TGTGCCAGCAGCTTAGTCCAGGGGAGCTATGGCTACACCTTC	CASSLVQGSYGYTF
TRBV9	few	13	TRBJ2-5	NA	TGTGCCAGCAGCGTAAGGGGCCGGGAGACCCAGTACTTC	CASSVRGRETQYF
TRBV6-1	few	17	TRBJ1-4	NA	TGTGCCAGCAGTGAAACGGGGTGGGGACATTCTAATGAAAAACTGTTTTTT	CASSETGWGHSNEKLFF
TRBV18	few	15	TRBJ2-1	NA	TGTGCCAGCTCACAGCTCGGCGGGCTATACAATGAGCAGTTCTTC	CASSQLGGLYNEQFF
TRBV20-1	few	17	TRBJ1-6	NA	TGCAGTGCTAGAGAGGTTTCGGGTGAGAGGGATGGTTCCCCCCTCCACTTT	CSAREVSGERDGSPLHF
TRBV29-1	many	13	TRBJ2-7	NA	TGCAGCGTTGTCCGGGGGACCTCCTACGAGCAGTACTTC	CSVVRGTSYEQYF
TRBV24-1	few	15	TRBJ2-3	NA	TGTGCCACCAGCCCGGGGCCCGCGGCGGGAGATACGCAGTATTTT	CATSPGPAAGDTQYF
TRBV6-1	few	15	TRBJ2-3	TRBD1	TGTGCCAGCAGCAAACAGGGGGCGAGTACAGATACGCAGTATTTT	CASSKQGASTDTQYF
TRBV20-1	few	12	TRBJ2-5	TRBD2	TGCAGTGCTAGAGATGAAGCGGGAACTAAGTACTTC	CSARDEAGTKYF
TRBV6-2/TRBV6-3	NA	12	TRBJ2-1	NA	TGTGCCAGCAGTCCATGGGGCAATGAGCAGTTCTTC	CASSPWGNEQFF
TRBV20-1	NA	15	TRBJ2-1	TRBD1	TGCAGTGCCCGCTCTGGACAGGGAACGGGGTATGAGCAGTTCTTC	CSARSGQGTGYEQFF
TRBV14	NA	14	TRBJ2-7	NA	TGTGCCAGCAGCCGTACGATCTCCACCGAGCAGCAGTACTTC	CASSRTISTEQQYF
TRBV12-3/TRBV12-4	few	13	TRBJ1-1	NA	TGTGCCAGCAGTCCCCGCGGGCAGTCTGAAGCTTTCTTT	CASSPRGQSEAFF
TRBV7-2	few	14	TRBJ2-1	NA	TGTGCCAGCAGCTTAGCGGCGGCTCGCCTTGGGCAGTTCTTC	CASSLAAARLGQFF
TRBV6-1	NA	14	TRBJ2-3	TRBD2	TGTGCCAGCACGCTCCAGCGGGAGTGGGATACGCAGTATTTT	CASTLQREWDTQYF
TRBV7-2	NA	13	TRBJ1-5	NA	TGTGCCAGCAGCCCGGACGGTTATCAGCCCCAGCATTTT	CASSPDGYQPQHF
TRBV5-1	few	16	TRBJ1-2	NA	TGCGCCAGCAGCTTGGCCCCCCAGGGGACTAACTATGGCTACACCTTC	CASSLAPQGTNYGYTF
TRBV11-2	few	16	TRBJ2-2	TRBD1	TGTGCCAGCAGCTTCCGGACAGGGGCGAACACCGGGGAGCTGTTTTTT	CASSFRTGANTGELFF
TRBV12-3/TRBV12-4	NA	15	TRBJ2-3	NA	TGTGCCAGCAGTTTAGACTTCGTGAACACAGATACGCAGTATTTT	CASSLDFVNTDTQYF
TRBV9	NA	14	TRBJ1-3	NA	TGTGCCAGCAGCGTAGTACCAGGAGGAAACACCATATATTTT	CASSVVPGGNTIYF
TRBV6-5	NA	17	TRBJ2-5	TRBD2	TGTGCCAGCAGTTCGTACGGGACTAGCGGGTGGGGAGAGACCCAGTACTTC	CASSSYGTSGWGETQYF
TRBV20-1	NA	15	TRBJ2-1	TRBD1	TGCAGTGCTAGAATGGGGGACAGGGGGTCCAATGAGCAGTTCTTC	CSARMGDRGSNEQFF
TRBV7-9	few	12	TRBJ2-3	NA	TGTGCCAGCAGCTTATCCGTCGGGACGCAGTATTTT	CASSLSVGTQYF
TRBV7-9	few	17	TRBJ2-7	TRBD1	TGTGCCAGCAGCTTAGAAAGTGGACAGGACCTTTTGAGGGAGCAGTACTTC	CASSLESGQDLLREQYF
TRBV6-2/TRBV6-3	few	14	TRBJ1-1	NA	TGTGCCAGCAGCCGGGGGACAACTAGGACTGAAGCTTTCTTT	CASSRGTTRTEAFF
TRBV5-1	once	18	TRBJ2-1	TRBD2	TGCGCCAGCGGCATCGGGACTAGCGGAAAGACCTTAGTGTATGAGCAGTTCTTC	CASGIGTSGKTLVYEQFF
TRBV4-2	NA	17	TRBJ2-5	TRBD2	TGTGCCAGCAGCCAAGAAAAGGGACTAGCGGGCGGGGAGACCCAGTACTTC	CASSQEKGLAGGETQYF
TRBV7-2	NA	17	TRBJ1-5	NA	TGTGCCAGCAGCTTAGCGGGTGGGCTCCATAGCAATCAGCCCCAGCATTTT	CASSLAGGLHSNQPQHF
TRBV5-1	few	17	TRBJ2-5	TRBD2	TGCGCCAGCAGCTTGGGCTGGACTAGCGGGAGGGAAGAGACCCAGTACTTC	CASSLGWTSGREETQYF
TRBV20-1	few	12	TRBJ2-1	NA	TGCAGTGGTTTTGAGTCTTACAATGAGCAGTTCTTC	CSGFESYNEQFF
TRBV5-1	NA	15	TRBJ2-2	NA	TGCGCCAGCAGAGGGGGGGCAGAGAACACCGGGGAGCTGTTTTTT	CASRGGAENTGELFF
TRBV15	few	16	TRBJ2-5	TRBD2	TGTGCCACCAGCAGAAGACTAGCGGGAGTCCAAGAGACCCAGTACTTC	CATSRRLAGVQETQYF
TRBV5-1	few	17	TRBJ2-1	TRBD2	TGCGCCAGCAGCTTGGGACTAGCGGGAGTTGCCTACAATGAGCAGTTCTTC	CASSLGLAGVAYNEQFF
TRBV11-2	NA	17	TRBJ2-1	TRBD2	TGTGCCAGCAGCCCGACTAGCGGGAGGGCCACCTACAATGAGCAGTTCTTC	CASSPTSGRATYNEQFF
TRBV19	NA	14	TRBJ2-1	TRBD2	TGTGCCAGTAGGGGGAGCGGGAGGATTATTGAGCAGTTCTTC	CASRGSGRIIEQFF